A single sample gave rise to the 22 T cell receptor beta chains below, sequenced in a study of OX40 agonist ivuxolimab in advanced cancers. Receptor libraries were prepared by the immunoSEQ multiplex PCR assay. Sourced from immuneACCESS, this table was stored by TCRdb with only in-frame sequences that have V and J called. A share of the clones is absent; for the studies checked, an unresolved V gene accounts for under half, and the remainder has no known explanation. For this sample the table gives tens of thousands of clones, of which about four fifths were detected only once. 5.5% of the sample rests with the top ten. Material: CD4+ or CD8+ T cells sorted from blood, obtained in a trial of the OX40 agonist ivuxolimab. The source of these receptors is an adult with an advanced solid tumor such as melanoma, head and neck, liver or kidney cancer.

This sequence joins TRBV2 and TRBJ2-4; the match to TRBD1 covers 7 bases. There are 18 residues in the CDR3. V lost 4 bases, J lost 0 bases, and 12 bases stayed unmatched. The germline V gene has CDR1 SNHLY and CDR2 FYNNEI. This CDR3 is CASSVLPGQALAKNIQYF. The CDR3 nucleotides are TGTGCCAGCAGTGTTCTCCCTGGACAGGCTCTAGCCAAAAACATTCAGTACTTC.

The rearrangement joins TRBV19 to TRBJ1-4; no firm D call. The CDR3 runs to 13 residues. Trimming removed 1 base from V and 5 bases from J, with 5 bases in between. CDR1 is LNHDA, CDR2 SQIVND, per germline (reference sequence). The CDR3 nucleotides are TGTGCCAGTAGTATAGTTATGAATGAAAAACTGTTTTTT. Residues: CASSIVMNEKLFF.

The chain links TRBV7-2 to TRBJ2-1; D might be TRBD2 (5 bases). CDR3 length: 14 residues. V was shortened by 1 base and J by 10 bases, with 14 bases between the two germline ends. Germline CDR1 SGHTA, CDR2 FQGNSA. The CDR3 region has the DNA TGTGCCAGCAGCTTAGGATTCGGGGTACGGGAGCAGTTCTTC. It is translated as CASSLGFGVREQFF.

This clone showed up just once. The chain has TRBV28 and TRBJ1-5; D is uncertain. The V and J ends lost 0 bases and 4 bases respectively, with 7 bases between them. CDR1 is MDHEN and CDR2 is SYDVKM in the germline V gene. CDR3 length equals 14 residues. DNA of the CDR3: TGTGCCAGCAGTTTATGGATAGGGAATCAGCCCCAGCATTTT. It codes for CASSLWIGNQPQHF.

J is TRBJ2-1 and V is TRBV19; TRBD1 agrees at 9 bases. J gave up 2 bases and V 4 bases, and 3 bases lay outside the gene matches. CDR3 length: 15 residues. Germline assignment: CDR1 LNHDA and CDR2 SQIVND (reference sequence). This CDR3 is CASSRGQGTYNEQFF. Written as DNA, the CDR3 is TGTGCCAGTAGTAGAGGACAGGGGACCTACAATGAGCAGTTCTTC.

The chain uses TRBV6-5 and TRBJ2-5; possible D gene TRBD1, 6 bases. Germline loops: CDR1 MNHEY, CDR2 SVGAGI. V lost 5 bases to trimming and J lost 5 bases, with 12 bases between them. CDR3 size: 13 residues. DNA for the CDR3: TGTGCCAGCAGTCGACAGGCCCGGGAGACCCAGTACTTC. This sequence encodes CASSRQARETQYF.

This chain links TRBV19 with TRBJ2-1, with TRBD1 matching over 7 bases. V lost 4 bases, J lost 6 bases, and 9 bases stayed unmatched. CDR3 length equals 15 residues. Germline values: CDR1 LNHDA, CDR2 SQIVND (reference sequence). The CDR3 sequence is CASSKGQAVVNEQFF. The DNA of the CDR3 is TGTGCCAGTAGTAAAGGACAGGCTGTGGTCAATGAGCAGTTCTTC.

This clone was detected only once. The chain joins TRBV7-2 to TRBJ2-3, with D perhaps being TRBD1 or TRBD2 (6 bases each). V gave up 2 bases and J gave up 0 bases, with 12 bases separating them. Germline CDR1 and CDR2: SGHTA and FQGNSA. The CDR3 is 16 amino acids. In DNA, the CDR3 is TGTGCCAGCAGCTTAAGGGGGGACGGTAGCACAGATACGCAGTATTTT. It specifies CASSLRGDGSTDTQYF. The whole variable domain, filled in from reference TRBV7-2 and TRBJ2-3, reads GAGVSQSPSNKVTEKGKDVELRCDPISGHTALYWYRQSLGQGLEFLIYFQGNSAPDKSGLPSDRFSAERTGGSVSTLTIQRTQQEDSAVYLCASSLRGDGSTDTQYFGPGTRLTVL.

Concerning this clone itself: Other DNA sequences in the sample encode the same CDR3. CDR3 coding DNA: TGTGCCAGCAGTTTAACAGTTAACACCGGGGAGCTGTTTTTT. It specifies CASSLTVNTGELFF. V is TRBV28 and J is TRBJ2-2; D gene uncertain. Trimming removed 2 bases at V and 2 bases at J, with 6 bases between. This CDR3 spans 14 amino acids. Germline V gene data show CDR1 as MDHEN and CDR2 as SYDVKM.

This clone was picked up one time. This sequence joins TRBV5-4 and TRBJ2-3, with D possibly matching TRBD2 (6 bases). Trimming took 4 bases from V and 4 from J, leaving 19 bases between them. Germline lookup yields CDR1 SGHNT and CDR2 YYREEE (reference sequence). This CDR3 spans 16 amino acids. The chain's CDR3 is CASSTAGLPGADTQYF. CDR3 coding DNA: TGTGCCAGCAGCACCGCGGGACTCCCAGGCGCAGATACGCAGTATTTT.

The rearrangement links TRBV4-3 to TRBJ1-6; maybe TRBD1 (5 bases). Germline V gene sequence: CDR1 LGHNA, CDR2 YSLEER. The CDR3 length is 15 residues. Trimming removed 8 bases at V and 4 bases at J, with 15 bases between. CDR3 bases: TGCGCCAGCCGGAGGCAGGGAGATTATAATTCACCCCTCCACTTT. Translating it yields CASRRQGDYNSPLHF.

The rearrangement uses TRBV7-9 and TRBJ2-7, with D unclear. V lost 6 bases to trimming and J lost 6 bases, with 18 bases between them. This CDR3 has 14 residues. The germline gives CDR1 SEHNR, CDR2 FQNEAQ (reference sequence). CDR3 in amino acids: CASSPSGAVGEQYF. DNA for the CDR3: TGTGCCAGCAGTCCTTCGGGCGCGGTGGGCGAGCAGTACTTC.

The genes are TRBV7-9 and TRBJ2-1; 9 bases align to TRBD1. V shed 5 bases and J 10 bases; nucleotides not matched to a gene: 9. CDR3 length equals 14 residues. Germline values: CDR1 SEHNR, CDR2 FQNEAQ (reference sequence). The CDR3 reads CASSPRDRVYEQFF. CDR3 bases: TGTGCCAGCAGCCCCAGGGACAGGGTGTACGAGCAGTTCTTC.

The chain employs TRBV28 and TRBJ2-3; the match to TRBD1 covers 10 bases. The germline V gene encodes CDR1 MDHEN and CDR2 SYDVKM. V dropped 4 bases and J dropped 1; count of bases not matched to a gene: 8. The length of the CDR3 is 17 residues. The CDR3 is CASSYTTGGIGTDTQYF. CDR3 sequence (DNA): TGTGCCAGCAGTTATACGACAGGGGGCATAGGCACAGATACGCAGTATTTT.

This rearrangement joins TRBV5-1 to TRBJ1-2; 9 nucleotides line up with TRBD1. Germline assignment: CDR1 SGHRS and CDR2 YFSETQ. Losses at the gene ends were 4 bases for V and 7 bases for J; bases not matched to a gene: 17. The CDR3 is 17 amino acids. DNA for the CDR3: TGCGCCAGCAGCGGAACGCCCCGGGACAGGGTTAAAGGTGGCTACACCTTC. Translation: CASSGTPRDRVKGGYTF.

A single count supports this clone. This chain connects TRBV6-4 to TRBJ2-3; D unresolved. V was shortened by 2 bases and J by 5 bases, with 14 bases between the two germline ends. The CDR3 spans 15 residues. Looked up from germline, CDR1 is MRHNA and CDR2 is SNTAGT. The CDR3 region is CASSDEASHIDTQYF. The CDR3 nucleotides are TGTGCCAGCAGTGACGAGGCCTCCCACATAGATACGCAGTATTTT.

The rearrangement joins TRBV7-2 to TRBJ1-6; no clear D gene. The CDR3 covers 15 residues. Germline lookup yields CDR1 SGHTA and CDR2 FQGNSA. V was cut by 1 base and J by 9 bases, with 13 bases left in between. The CDR3 DNA follows: TGTGCCAGCAGCTTAGGTTCCAGGACGGCTTCACCCCTCCACTTT. It encodes CASSLGSRTASPLHF.

This chain connects TRBV7-2 to TRBJ2-7, with TRBD1 as a possible D gene (5 bases). Germline V lookup: CDR1 SGHTA, CDR2 FQGNSA. V shed 5 bases and J shed 2 bases, with 10 bases lying between them. The CDR3 is 13 residues long. The CDR3, as DNA: TGTGCCAGCAGCCTACAGGCCACCTACGAGCAGTACTTC. Translated: CASSLQATYEQYF.

The V gene is TRBV7-9, the J gene TRBJ2-7; D perhaps matches TRBD2 (6 bases). The CDR3 covers 14 residues. The ends were cut back, 2 bases at V and 0 bases at J, with 8 bases in the middle. Germline V lookup: CDR1 SEHNR, CDR2 FQNEAQ (reference sequence). CDR3 nucleotides: TGTGCCAGCAGCTTAATCGGGGGCTCCTACGAGCAGTACTTC. Amino acids: CASSLIGGSYEQYF.

For the CDR3, the DNA is TGTGCCAGCACCTTCGGGGGGCGCCATTTTTCCGGGACTCAAAGGATCAATGAGCAGTTCTTC. The encoded protein is CASTFGGRHFSGTQRINEQFF. The chain has TRBV28 and TRBJ2-1, with D possibly being TRBD2 (7 bases). Germline loops: CDR1 MDHEN, CDR2 SYDVKM. The V end was cut by 7 bases, the J end by 6 bases, with 37 bases between. CDR3 length: 21 amino acids.

The chain has TRBV28 and TRBJ1-1; TRBD1 agrees at 7 bases. CDR1 and CDR2 from the germline V gene are MDHEN and SYDVKM. J was trimmed by 1 base and V by 2 bases; bases with no gene match: 1. The CDR3 covers 14 residues. The CDR3 sequence is CASSLDRENTEAFF. The CDR3, as DNA: TGTGCCAGCAGTTTAGACAGGGAGAACACTGAAGCTTTCTTT.

V usage is TRBV19 and J usage is TRBJ1-3; tentative D call: TRBD1 (5 bases). V gave up 4 bases and J gave up 4 bases, with 14 bases separating them. Germline lookup yields CDR1 LNHDA and CDR2 SQIVND (reference sequence). CDR3 length equals 15 residues. Here the CDR3 reads CASSRGAQSGNTIYF. CDR3 DNA sequence: TGTGCCAGTAGTAGGGGCGCACAATCAGGAAACACCATATATTTT.